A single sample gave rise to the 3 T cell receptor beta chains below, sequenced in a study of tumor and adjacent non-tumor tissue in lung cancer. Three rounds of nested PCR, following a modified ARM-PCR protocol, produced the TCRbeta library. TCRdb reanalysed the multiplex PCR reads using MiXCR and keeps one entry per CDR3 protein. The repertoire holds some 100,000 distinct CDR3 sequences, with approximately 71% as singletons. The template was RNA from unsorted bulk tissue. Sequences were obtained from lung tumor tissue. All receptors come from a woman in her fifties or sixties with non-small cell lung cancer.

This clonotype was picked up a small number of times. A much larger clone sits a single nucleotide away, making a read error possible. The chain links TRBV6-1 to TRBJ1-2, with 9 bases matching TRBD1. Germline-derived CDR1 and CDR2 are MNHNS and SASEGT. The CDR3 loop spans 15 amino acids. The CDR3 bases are TGTGCCAGCACTGAAGGGACAGGGACTAACTATGGCTACACCTTC. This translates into CASTEGTGTNYGYTF.

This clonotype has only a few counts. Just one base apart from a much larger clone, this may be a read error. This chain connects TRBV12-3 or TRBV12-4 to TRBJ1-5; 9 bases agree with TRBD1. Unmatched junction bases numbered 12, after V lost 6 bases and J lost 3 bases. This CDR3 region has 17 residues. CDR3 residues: CASSRRRGQGYNQPQHF. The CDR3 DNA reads TGTGCCAGCAGCCGTCGGAGGGGACAGGGCTACAATCAGCCCCAGCATTTT.

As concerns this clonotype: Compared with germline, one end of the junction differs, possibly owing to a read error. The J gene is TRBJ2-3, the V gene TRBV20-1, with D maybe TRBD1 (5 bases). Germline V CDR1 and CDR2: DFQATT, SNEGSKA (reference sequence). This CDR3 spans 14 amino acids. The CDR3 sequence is CSARRANKTDTQYF. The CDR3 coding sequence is TGCAGTGCTAGAAGGGCTAACAAGACAGATACACAGTATTTT.